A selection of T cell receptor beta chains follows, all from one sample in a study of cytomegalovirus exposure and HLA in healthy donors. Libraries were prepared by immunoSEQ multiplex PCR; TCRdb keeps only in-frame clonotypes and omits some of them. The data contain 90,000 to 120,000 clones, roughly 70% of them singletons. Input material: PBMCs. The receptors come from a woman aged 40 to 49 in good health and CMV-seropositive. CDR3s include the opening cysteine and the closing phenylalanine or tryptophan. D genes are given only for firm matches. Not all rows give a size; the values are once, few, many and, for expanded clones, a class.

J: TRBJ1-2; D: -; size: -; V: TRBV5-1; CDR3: CASSNGLTIYGYTF; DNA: TGCGCCAGCAGCAACGGTCTAACTATCTATGGCTACACCTTC
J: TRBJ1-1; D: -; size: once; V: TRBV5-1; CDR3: CASSVGQLNTEAFF; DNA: TGCGCCAGCAGCGTAGGACAGTTGAACACTGAAGCTTTCTTT
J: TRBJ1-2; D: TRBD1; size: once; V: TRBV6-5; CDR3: CASKDRVKDYGYTF; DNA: TGTGCCAGCAAAGACAGGGTTAAGGACTATGGCTACACCTTC
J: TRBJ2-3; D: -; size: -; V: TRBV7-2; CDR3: CASSTRSPGLLSTDTQYF; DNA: TGTGCCAGCAGCACAAGGAGCCCCGGTCTCTTGAGCACAGATACGCAGTATTTT
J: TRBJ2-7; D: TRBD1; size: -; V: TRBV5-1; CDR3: CASRRQGSGSYEQYF; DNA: TGCGCCAGCAGACGACAGGGCAGTGGCTCCTACGAGCAGTACTTC
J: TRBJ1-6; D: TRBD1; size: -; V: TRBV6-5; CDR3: CASSYGTGYNSPLHF; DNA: TGTGCCAGCAGTTACGGGACAGGCTATAATTCACCCCTCCACTTT
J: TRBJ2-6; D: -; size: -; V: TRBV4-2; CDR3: CASSQVGTGANVLTF; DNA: TGTGCCAGCAGCCAAGTCGGGACTGGGGCCAACGTCCTGACTTTC
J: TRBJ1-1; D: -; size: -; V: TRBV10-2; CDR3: CASSDLAPEAFF; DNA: TGCGCCAGCAGTGATTTGGCCCCTGAAGCTTTCTTT
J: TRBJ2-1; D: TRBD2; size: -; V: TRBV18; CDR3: CASSPPSGGAYNEQFF; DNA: TGTGCCAGCTCACCACCAAGCGGGGGGGCCTACAATGAGCAGTTCTTC
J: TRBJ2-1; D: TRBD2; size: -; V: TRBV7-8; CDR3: CASSLVPAGGGREQFF; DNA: TGTGCCAGCAGCTTAGTCCCGGCGGGGGGCGGAAGGGAGCAGTTCTTC
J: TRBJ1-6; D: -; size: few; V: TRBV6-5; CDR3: CASSKQYSPLHF; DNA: TGTGCCAGCAGTAAACAGTATTCACCCCTCCACTTT
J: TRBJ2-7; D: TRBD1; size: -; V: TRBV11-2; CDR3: CASSLRRQGASEQYF; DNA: TGTGCCAGCAGCTTACGTCGACAGGGGGCGTCAGAGCAGTACTTC
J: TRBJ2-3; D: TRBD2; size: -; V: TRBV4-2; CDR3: CASSQGGRGDPSTDTQYF; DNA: TGTGCCAGCAGCCAAGGGGGGCGGGGGGATCCAAGCACAGATACGCAGTATTTT
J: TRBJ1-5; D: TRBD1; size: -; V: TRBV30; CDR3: CAWGQGSNQPQHF; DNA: TGTGCCTGGGGACAGGGAAGCAATCAGCCCCAGCATTTT
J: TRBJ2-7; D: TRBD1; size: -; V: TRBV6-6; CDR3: CASSRSPDRGREQYF; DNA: TGTGCCAGCAGCCGATCCCCTGACAGGGGTCGCGAGCAGTACTTC
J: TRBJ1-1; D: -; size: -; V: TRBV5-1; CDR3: CASSLGQGGTEAFF; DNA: TGCGCCAGCAGCTTGGGGCAGGGCGGTACTGAAGCTTTCTTT
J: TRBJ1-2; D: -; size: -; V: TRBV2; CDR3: CASSDGTYGYTF; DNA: TGTGCCAGCAGTGATGGGACATACGGCTACACCTTC
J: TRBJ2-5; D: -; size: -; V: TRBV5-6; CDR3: CASSLDSVETQYF; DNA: TGTGCCAGCAGCTTGGACAGTGTAGAGACCCAGTACTTC
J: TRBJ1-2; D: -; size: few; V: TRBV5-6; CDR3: CASSLDRNYGYTF; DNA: TGTGCCAGCAGCTTGGACAGAAACTATGGCTACACCTTC
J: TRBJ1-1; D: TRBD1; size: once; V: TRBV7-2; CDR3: CASSPNRGTEAFF; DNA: TGTGCCAGCAGCCCTAACAGGGGTACTGAAGCTTTCTTT